Listed here are 26 T cell receptor beta chains from one sample, sequenced in a study of T cells in Graves' hyperthyroidism and ophthalmopathy. TCR beta CDR3 regions were amplified from RNA transcripts. TCR CDR3 regions were first amplified by RT-PCR with HTBI primers. TCRdb processed the multiplex PCR reads anew with MiXCR; each CDR3 protein has one entry. The data hold 550,000 to 700,000 distinct CDR3 sequences, with roughly 15% observed a single time. Sample: blood. The receptors here all came from a woman in her forties with Graves' ophthalmopathy.

This clonotype was picked up many times. The rearrangement links TRBV6-5 to TRBJ1-1; tentative D call: TRBD1 (5 bases). The CDR3 loop spans 15 amino acids. Looked up from germline, CDR1 is MNHEY and CDR2 is SVGAGI. Trimming took 0 bases from V and 5 from J, leaving 13 bases between them. Here the CDR3 reads CASSYSRGGGTEAFF. In DNA form, the CDR3 reads TGTGCCAGCAGTTACTCGAGGGGTGGGGGGACTGAAGCTTTCTTT.

This clonotype was seen ten or more times. The chain combines TRBV6-1 with TRBJ2-5; D is uncertain. This CDR3 has 12 residues. CDR1 and CDR2 from the germline V gene are MNHNS and SASEGT. V lost 7 bases and J 1 base, leaving 7 bases between the germline ends. The CDR3 is CASTGTQETQYF. DNA for the CDR3: TGTGCCAGCACTGGCACCCAAGAGACCCAGTACTTC.

This clonotype was observed at least ten times. The chain employs TRBV28 and TRBJ1-1; no reliable D call. Germline CDR1 and CDR2: MDHEN and SYDVKM. V lost 4 bases and J 5 bases, leaving 17 bases between the germline ends. The CDR3 sequence is 15 residues long. This CDR3 is CASSSLTLRRTEAFF. The CDR3 nucleotides are TGTGCCAGCAGTTCCCTGACCCTAAGAAGGACTGAAGCTTTCTTT.

This clonotype was counted ten times or more. The chain recombines TRBV24-1 with TRBJ2-1; unclear D gene. CDR1 is KGHDR and CDR2 is SFDVKD in the germline V gene. The CDR3 has 12 amino acids. V was trimmed by 4 bases and J by 6 bases, leaving 6 bases between them. The chain's CDR3 is CATSDGLNEQFF. The CDR3 DNA reads TGTGCCACCAGTGACGGCCTCAATGAGCAGTTCTTC.

The sample holds a few counts of this clonotype. The CDR3: CASRLIAGEETQYF. The CDR3 nucleotides read TGTGCCAGCAGACTAATAGCGGGAGAAGAGACCCAGTACTTC. The chain has TRBV3-1 and TRBJ2-5; 9 nucleotides align to TRBD2. The V gene end was trimmed by 6 bases and the J gene end by 3 bases; junction bases not matched to a gene: 5. CDR1 and CDR2 (germline): LGHDT, YNNKEL (reference sequence). The CDR3 length is 14 residues.

In its sample, this clonotype was seen a few times. V and J are TRBV5-1 and TRBJ1-2; D unresolved. Trimming removed 4 bases from V and 6 bases from J, with 13 bases in between. The CDR3 has 13 amino acids. Germline assignment: CDR1 SGHRS and CDR2 YFSETQ. CDR3 in amino acids: CASSPFAPDGYTF. The CDR3 coding sequence is TGCGCCAGCAGCCCATTTGCCCCCGATGGCTACACCTTC.

The V and J genes are TRBV7-9 and TRBJ2-5; D is undetermined. With 5 bases removed from V and 2 bases from J, the gap between germline ends came to 12 bases. The CDR3 is 14 residues long. In germline, CDR1 is SEHNR, CDR2 FQNEAQ (reference sequence). This CDR3 is CASSADWSQETQYF. DNA for the CDR3: TGTGCCAGCAGCGCCGACTGGTCTCAAGAGACCCAGTACTTC.

The chain links TRBV15 to TRBJ1-1; no firm D call. This CDR3 has 13 amino acids. Trimming shortened V by 5 bases and J by 1 base, and 8 bases separated the two germline ends. Germline-derived CDR1 and CDR2 are LNHNV and YYDKDF (reference sequence). DNA for the CDR3: TGTGCCACCAGCGTTTATGGGAACACTGAAGCTTTCTTT. This sequence encodes CATSVYGNTEAFF.

This clonotype was recorded a few times. This rearrangement joins TRBV28 to TRBJ2-5; D gene uncertain. The V gene lost 4 bases and the J gene lost 5 bases, with 11 bases spanning the gap. Germline V gives CDR1 MDHEN, CDR2 SYDVKM. The CDR3 runs 13 residues. CDR3 amino acids: CASSSLHMETQYF. CDR3 nucleotides: TGTGCCAGCAGTTCACTTCATATGGAGACCCAGTACTTC.

Only a few counts were recorded for this clonotype. The V gene is TRBV19, the J gene TRBJ2-5; a possible D gene is TRBD2 (7 bases). Germline-derived CDR1 and CDR2 are LNHDA and SQIVND (reference sequence). The CDR3 runs 12 residues. V shed 6 bases and J shed 4 bases, with 9 bases lying between them. The CDR3: CASSRGAETQYF. DNA of the CDR3: TGTGCCAGTAGCCGGGGGGCAGAGACCCAGTACTTC.

The V call is TRBV6-1, the J call TRBJ2-6, with 10 nucleotides matching TRBD1. Germline V CDR1 and CDR2: MNHNS, SASEGT. V lost 6 bases, J lost 1 base, and 6 bases stayed unmatched. The CDR3 spans 17 residues. In DNA form, the CDR3 reads TGTGCCAGCAGAGCCGACAGGGGGCGGTCTGGGGCCAACGTCCTGACTTTC. It specifies CASRADRGRSGANVLTF.

This clonotype was seen a handful of times. J is TRBJ2-5 and V is TRBV30; D possibly corresponds to TRBD2 (6 bases). The V gene lost 5 bases and the J gene lost 4 bases, with 20 bases spanning the gap. The CDR3 spans 15 residues. Germline lookup yields CDR1 GTSNPN and CDR2 SVGIG (reference sequence). The CDR3 DNA follows: TGTGCCTGGTCCCGAGGAGGGAGTGGAGGAGAGACCCAGTACTTC. Protein product: CAWSRGGSGGETQYF.

In this sample, this clonotype turned up many times. The CDR3 loop is CASSLFIGGAYEQYF. CDR3 bases: TGTGCCAGCAGCTTATTCATAGGCGGGGCCTACGAGCAGTACTTC. The rearrangement joins TRBV13 to TRBJ2-7, with a weak D call TRBD2 (6 bases). V lost 2 bases and J 2 bases, leaving 13 bases between the germline ends. The CDR3 spans 15 residues. Germline V gene data show CDR1 as PRHDT and CDR2 as FYEKMQ (reference sequence).

The CDR3 protein is CASSPGLAGGPMADEQYF. CDR3 DNA: TGTGCCAGCAGTCCGGGACTAGCGGGAGGGCCTATGGCGGACGAGCAGTACTTC. The rearrangement uses TRBV6-2 or TRBV6-3 and TRBJ2-7; 16 bases map to TRBD2. Trimming cost V 5 bases and J 5 bases; bases outside gene matches: 12. There are 18 residues in the CDR3. The germline V gene has CDR1 MNHEY and CDR2 SVGEGT.

This clonotype was found many times. The DNA of the CDR3 is TGTGCCAGCGGTCGACAGTCGAACACTGAAGCTTTCTTT. Its translation is CASGRQSNTEAFF. The gene calls are TRBV6-1 and TRBJ1-1; D might be TRBD1 (5 bases). Deletions cut 8 bases from V and 1 base from J, with 11 bases between. CDR3 size: 13 residues. The germline gives CDR1 MNHNS, CDR2 SASEGT.

The rearrangement links TRBV6-1 to TRBJ1-3; no reliable D call. The CDR3 totals 15 residues. V was cut by 5 bases and J by 0 bases, with 11 bases left in between. Germline V CDR1 and CDR2: MNHNS, SASEGT. The CDR3 DNA follows: TGTGCCAGCAGTCTAGGGTTTTCCTCTGGAAACACCATATATTTT. Residues: CASSLGFSSGNTIYF.

The rearrangement joins TRBV3-1 to TRBJ1-1; D unresolved. CDR1 is LGHDT and CDR2 is YNNKEL in the germline V gene (reference sequence). Trimming left V 1 base short and J 4 bases short, with 7 bases between. This CDR3 is 13 amino acids long. This CDR3 reads CASSQGSITEAFF. CDR3 sequence (DNA): TGTGCCAGCAGCCAAGGGAGCATCACTGAAGCTTTCTTT.

The sample holds many counts of this clonotype. V gene TRBV7-9 combines with J gene TRBJ2-5; TRBD1 might be the D (6 bases). The CDR3 contains 14 residues. Germline CDR1 SEHNR, CDR2 FQNEAQ (reference sequence). Trimming stripped 5 bases from V and 5 bases from J, with 15 bases between. In DNA, the CDR3 is TGTGCCAGCAGCGCACAGGGCCCGGGGGAGACCCAGTACTTC. Amino acid sequence: CASSAQGPGETQYF.

The V gene is TRBV6-2 or TRBV6-3, the J gene TRBJ2-5; 8 nucleotides match TRBD1. Germline V gene data show CDR1 as MNHEY and CDR2 as SVGEGT. V trimming: 6 bases; J trimming: 4 bases; junction bases outside the gene matches: 10. This CDR3 has 15 amino acids. This CDR3 reads CASSSGQGALETQYF. The DNA for the CDR3 is TGTGCCAGCAGCTCGGGCCAGGGGGCTTTAGAGACCCAGTACTTC.

The sample holds many counts of this clonotype. The J gene is TRBJ1-2, the V gene TRBV20-1, with 7 bases aligning to TRBD1. This CDR3 has 14 residues. Per germline, CDR1 DFQATT and CDR2 SNEGSKA (reference sequence). J gave up 7 bases and V 6 bases, and 14 bases lay outside the gene matches. This CDR3 reads CSAVIDRGHSGYTF. CDR3 nucleotides: TGCAGTGCAGTGATAGATAGGGGGCATAGTGGCTACACCTTC.

The chain employs TRBV12-3 or TRBV12-4 and TRBJ1-1; 8 positions agree with TRBD1. This CDR3 region has 14 residues. V was pared by 6 bases and J by 4 bases, with 7 bases of the junction left unmatched. CDR3 loop: CASSMTGATTEAFF. DNA for the CDR3: TGTGCCAGCAGCATGACAGGGGCGACCACTGAAGCTTTCTTT.

The chain employs TRBV6-1 and TRBJ2-2; either TRBD1 or TRBD2 may supply D (5 bases each). Deletions cut 6 bases from V and 8 bases from J, with 22 bases between. CDR1 MNHNS and CDR2 SASEGT come from the germline V gene. CDR3 length: 16 residues. CDR3 coding DNA: TGTGCCAGCAGCCAGGGAGCCCTGTACATAACTGGGGAGCTGTTTTTT. Its protein product is CASSQGALYITGELFF.

This clonotype was picked up many times. The chain has TRBV2 and TRBJ2-2; 9 nucleotides match TRBD2. Germline-derived CDR1 and CDR2 are SNHLY and FYNNEI. The CDR3 has 14 residues. V shed 2 bases and J 5 bases; nucleotides not matched to a gene: 0. In DNA form, the CDR3 reads TGTGCCAGCAGTGAACTAGCGGGGACCGGGGAGCTGTTTTTT. It encodes CASSELAGTGELFF.

The V and J genes are TRBV9 and TRBJ2-7, with 8 bases that match TRBD2. Losses at the gene ends were 4 bases for V and 3 bases for J; bases not matched to a gene: 9. CDR1 and CDR2 (germline): SGDLS, YYNGEE. This CDR3 is 15 amino acids long. The CDR3 spells CASSPRSSGSYEQYF. The CDR3 nucleotides read TGTGCCAGCAGCCCAAGGTCAAGCGGGAGCTACGAGCAGTACTTC.

This clonotype was found many times. J is TRBJ1-5 and V is TRBV6-1, with no clear D. Germline values: CDR1 MNHNS, CDR2 SASEGT. V lost 4 bases and J lost 4, with 14 bases in between. CDR3 size: 15 residues. DNA for the CDR3: TGTGCCAGCAGTGCCGGGCTCAAGGGAAATCAGCCCCAGCATTTT. The encoded protein is CASSAGLKGNQPQHF.

The table lists this clonotype with many counts. The J gene is TRBJ2-5, the V gene TRBV6-2 or TRBV6-3; TRBD2 matches at 7 bases. Germline CDR1 MNHEY, CDR2 SVGEGT. The CDR3 consists of 14 residues. V lost 3 bases, J lost 3 bases, and 4 bases stayed unmatched. The CDR3 loop is CASSYSSGEETQYF. The DNA of the CDR3 is TGTGCCAGCAGTTATTCTAGCGGAGAAGAGACCCAGTACTTC.